These T cell receptor beta chains were read from a single sample in a study of blood T cell repertoires in COVID-19. Sequencing used immunoSEQ multiplex PCR; TCRdb keeps in-frame clones, though not all of them. This table holds 300,000 or so clones, about 89% found once. Specimen: peripheral blood. All receptors come from a woman younger than 45 with COVID-19, enrolled during active disease. CDR3s include the opening cysteine and the closing phenylalanine or tryptophan. Fields, in order: clone size, D gene, V gene, J gene, CDR3 DNA, CDR3 protein. The D gene is left open where the match is weak. For some rows the clone size is stated as once, few or many, or as a class when expanded; others skip it.

clone_size: once
d_call: TRBD1
v_call: TRBV27
j_call: TRBJ2-1
cdr3_nt: TGTGCCAGCAGTTTATGGACAGGAGGTAGCTACAATGAGCAGTTCTTC
cdr3_aa: CASSLWTGGSYNEQFF

clone_size: once
d_call: -
v_call: TRBV6-5
j_call: TRBJ1-2
cdr3_nt: TGTGCCAGCAGCTCGACCAGGCTGGGCTACACCTTC
cdr3_aa: CASSSTRLGYTF

clone_size: -
d_call: -
v_call: TRBV12-2
j_call: TRBJ1-5
cdr3_nt: TGTGCAAGTCGCTTAGGTCAAGCAGGTGGCAATCAGCCCCAGCATTTT
cdr3_aa: CASRLGQAGGNQPQHF

clone_size: -
d_call: TRBD1
v_call: TRBV19
j_call: TRBJ1-1
cdr3_nt: TGTGCCAGTAGTATGATGGGACAGGGTCTTTTACCTGAAGCTTTCTTT
cdr3_aa: CASSMMGQGLLPEAFF

clone_size: -
d_call: -
v_call: TRBV25-1
j_call: TRBJ2-7
cdr3_nt: TGTGCCAGCGCCCCATCTCCCGGCGAGCAGTACTTC
cdr3_aa: CASAPSPGEQYF

clone_size: -
d_call: -
v_call: TRBV5-1
j_call: TRBJ2-2
cdr3_nt: TGCGCCAGCAGCCAAAATCTTAGGGGCTTAACCGGGGAGCTGTTTTTT
cdr3_aa: CASSQNLRGLTGELFF

clone_size: -
d_call: -
v_call: TRBV5-8
j_call: TRBJ2-1
cdr3_nt: TGTGCCAGCAGCTGGGGACAATTCTCCTACAATGAGCAGTTCTTC
cdr3_aa: CASSWGQFSYNEQFF

clone_size: -
d_call: -
v_call: TRBV11-2
j_call: TRBJ1-2
cdr3_nt: TGTGCCAGCAGCTCTAGTTCGGCCGTATATGGCTACACCTTC
cdr3_aa: CASSSSSAVYGYTF

clone_size: -
d_call: -
v_call: TRBV5-1
j_call: TRBJ1-1
cdr3_nt: TGCGCCAGCAGCCCACGACAGGTCGGCACTGAAGCTTTCTTT
cdr3_aa: CASSPRQVGTEAFF

clone_size: -
d_call: -
v_call: TRBV30
j_call: TRBJ2-7
cdr3_nt: TGTGCCTGGAGTGCCCTCACCGAGCTTCCTAAGCAGTACTTC
cdr3_aa: CAWSALTELPKQYF

clone_size: once
d_call: -
v_call: TRBV5-4
j_call: TRBJ2-6
cdr3_nt: TGTGCCAGCAGCAAGGACTTATCTGGGGCCAACGTCCTGACTTTC
cdr3_aa: CASSKDLSGANVLTF

clone_size: -
d_call: TRBD1
v_call: TRBV5-4
j_call: TRBJ2-5
cdr3_nt: TGTGCCAGCAGCTGGGACAGCGAAGAGACCCAGTACTTC
cdr3_aa: CASSWDSEETQYF

clone_size: once
d_call: TRBD1
v_call: TRBV30
j_call: TRBJ1-2
cdr3_nt: TGTGCCTGGAGTGTACAGGGGCTCTATGGCTACACCTTC
cdr3_aa: CAWSVQGLYGYTF

clone_size: -
d_call: TRBD2
v_call: TRBV11-2
j_call: TRBJ2-5
cdr3_nt: TGTGCCAGCAGCTTTGGACTAGAGGTGGAGACCCAGTACTTC
cdr3_aa: CASSFGLEVETQYF

clone_size: -
d_call: -
v_call: TRBV18
j_call: TRBJ2-7
cdr3_nt: TGTGCCAGCTCACCTCCAGGTAGAGACTACGAGCAGTACTTC
cdr3_aa: CASSPPGRDYEQYF

clone_size: -
d_call: -
v_call: TRBV6-5
j_call: TRBJ1-1
cdr3_nt: TGTGCCAGCAGTTCCCCGGGCAGGGGGAACACTGAAGCTTTCTTT
cdr3_aa: CASSSPGRGNTEAFF

clone_size: -
d_call: TRBD1
v_call: TRBV3-1/TRBV3-2
j_call: TRBJ1-1
cdr3_nt: TGTGCCAGCAGCCCATCCCCGACAGGGGTCACTGAAGCTTTCTTT
cdr3_aa: CASSPSPTGVTEAFF

clone_size: -
d_call: -
v_call: TRBV12-3/TRBV12-4
j_call: TRBJ1-1
cdr3_nt: TGTGCCAGCAGCTTACGCAGGGCTGAAGCTTTCTTT
cdr3_aa: CASSLRRAEAFF

clone_size: -
d_call: -
v_call: TRBV29-1
j_call: TRBJ1-1
cdr3_nt: TGCAGCGTTGAAGGTGGTTGGGGAGACCCTGAAGCTTTCTTT
cdr3_aa: CSVEGGWGDPEAFF

clone_size: -
d_call: TRBD1
v_call: TRBV9
j_call: TRBJ1-6
cdr3_nt: TGTGCCAGCAGCTCGGACAGGGTTGGCTCCTATAATTCACCCCTCCACTTT
cdr3_aa: CASSSDRVGSYNSPLHF

clone_size: -
d_call: -
v_call: TRBV28
j_call: TRBJ1-6
cdr3_nt: TGTGCCATCCCCACGCGCCAGGGGCCCCTCCACTTT
cdr3_aa: CAIPTRQGPLHF

clone_size: -
d_call: -
v_call: TRBV5-1
j_call: TRBJ1-6
cdr3_nt: TGCGCCAGCAGCCGTTCCGGACAGAATTCACCCCTCCACTTT
cdr3_aa: CASSRSGQNSPLHF

clone_size: -
d_call: TRBD1
v_call: TRBV5-4
j_call: TRBJ2-5
cdr3_nt: TGTGCCAGCAGCTCCAGGGGGCAAGAGACCCAGTACTTC
cdr3_aa: CASSSRGQETQYF

clone_size: -
d_call: -
v_call: TRBV5-1
j_call: TRBJ1-6
cdr3_nt: TGCGCCAGCAGCTTGGGCGGCTCTAATTCACCCCTCCACTTT
cdr3_aa: CASSLGGSNSPLHF

clone_size: once
d_call: TRBD2
v_call: TRBV5-1
j_call: TRBJ2-1
cdr3_nt: TGCGCCAGCAGCCCTACGAGTGGGACTAGCGGGAGGGCGAATGAGCAGTTCTTC
cdr3_aa: CASSPTSGTSGRANEQFF

clone_size: -
d_call: -
v_call: TRBV6-6
j_call: TRBJ1-5
cdr3_nt: TGTGCCAGCAGTTACGGTCAGGGCGGTCAGCCCCAGCATTTT
cdr3_aa: CASSYGQGGQPQHF

clone_size: -
d_call: TRBD1
v_call: TRBV27
j_call: TRBJ1-4
cdr3_nt: TGTGCCAGCAGTCCACAGGGGCCCATGGAACTGTTTTTT
cdr3_aa: CASSPQGPMELFF

clone_size: -
d_call: TRBD1
v_call: TRBV11-2
j_call: TRBJ2-7
cdr3_nt: TGTGCCAGCCGGGCAGGGGGCAGTCCCTACGAGCAGTACTTC
cdr3_aa: CASRAGGSPYEQYF